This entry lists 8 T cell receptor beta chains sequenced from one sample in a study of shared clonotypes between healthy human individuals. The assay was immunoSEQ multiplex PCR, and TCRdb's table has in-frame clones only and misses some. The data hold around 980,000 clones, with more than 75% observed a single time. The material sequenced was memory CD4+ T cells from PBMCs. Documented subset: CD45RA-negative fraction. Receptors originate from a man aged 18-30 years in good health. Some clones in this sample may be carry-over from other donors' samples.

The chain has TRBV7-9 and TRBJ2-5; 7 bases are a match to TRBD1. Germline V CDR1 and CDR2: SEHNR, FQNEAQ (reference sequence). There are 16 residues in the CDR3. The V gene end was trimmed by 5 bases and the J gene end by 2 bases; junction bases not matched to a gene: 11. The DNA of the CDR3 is TGTGCCAGCAGCCAAACAGGGGCCCCTTCACAAGAGACCCAGTACTTC. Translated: CASSQTGAPSQETQYF.

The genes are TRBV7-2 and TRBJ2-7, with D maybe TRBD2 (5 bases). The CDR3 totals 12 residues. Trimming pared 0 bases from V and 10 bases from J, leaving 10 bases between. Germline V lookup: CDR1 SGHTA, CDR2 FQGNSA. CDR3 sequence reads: CASSLAFREQYF. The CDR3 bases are TGTGCCAGCAGCTTAGCATTCCGGGAACAGTACTTC.

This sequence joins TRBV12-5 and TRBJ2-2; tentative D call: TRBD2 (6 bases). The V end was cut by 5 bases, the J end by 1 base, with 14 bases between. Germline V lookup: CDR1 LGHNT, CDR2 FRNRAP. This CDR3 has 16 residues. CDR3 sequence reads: CASGISGRGNTGELFF. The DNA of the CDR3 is TGTGCTAGTGGTATCTCCGGGAGAGGGAACACCGGGGAGCTGTTTTTT. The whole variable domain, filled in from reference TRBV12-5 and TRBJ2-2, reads DARVTQTPRHKVTEMGQEVTMRCQPILGHNTVFWYRQTMMQGLELLAYFRNRAPLDDSGMPKDRFSAEMPDATLATLKIQPSEPRDSAVYFCASGISGRGNTGELFFGEGSRLTVL.

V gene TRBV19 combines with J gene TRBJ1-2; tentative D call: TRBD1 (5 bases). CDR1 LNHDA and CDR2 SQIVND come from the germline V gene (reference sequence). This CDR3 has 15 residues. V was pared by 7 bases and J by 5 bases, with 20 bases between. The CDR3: CASTPFGGGGYGYTF. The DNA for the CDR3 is TGTGCCAGTACCCCCTTTGGGGGGGGTGGATATGGCTACACCTTC.

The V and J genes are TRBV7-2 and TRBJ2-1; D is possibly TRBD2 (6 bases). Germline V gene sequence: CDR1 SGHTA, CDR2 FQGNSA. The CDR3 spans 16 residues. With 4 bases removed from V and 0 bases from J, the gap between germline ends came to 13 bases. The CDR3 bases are TGTGCCAGCAGCTATTCTAGCGCTAGCTCCTACAATGAGCAGTTCTTC. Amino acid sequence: CASSYSSASSYNEQFF.

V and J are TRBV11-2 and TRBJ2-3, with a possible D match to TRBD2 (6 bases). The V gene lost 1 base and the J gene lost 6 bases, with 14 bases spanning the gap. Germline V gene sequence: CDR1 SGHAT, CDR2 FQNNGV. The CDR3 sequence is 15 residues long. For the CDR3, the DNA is TGTGCCAGCAGCTTAGGTCAGGCGGGGAGGGATACGCAGTATTTT. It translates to CASSLGQAGRDTQYF.

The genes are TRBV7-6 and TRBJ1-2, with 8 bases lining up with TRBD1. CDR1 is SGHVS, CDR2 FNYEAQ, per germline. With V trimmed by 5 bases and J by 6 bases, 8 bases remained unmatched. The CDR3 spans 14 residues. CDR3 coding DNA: TGTGCCAGCAGCCGCTCCCAGGGGGCGCATGGCTACACCTTC. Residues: CASSRSQGAHGYTF.

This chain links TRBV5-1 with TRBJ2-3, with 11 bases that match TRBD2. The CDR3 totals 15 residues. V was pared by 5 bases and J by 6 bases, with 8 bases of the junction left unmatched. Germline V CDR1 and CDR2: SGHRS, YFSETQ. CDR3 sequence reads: CASSKTSGSGDTQYF. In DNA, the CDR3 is TGCGCCAGCAGTAAAACTAGCGGGAGTGGTGATACGCAGTATTTT.